This T cell receptor beta chain originates from a study of glioma-infiltrating T cells after dendritic cell vaccination. Study-wide background: Autologous tumor lysate-pulsed dendritic cell vaccination was given between 2003 and 2012.

All glioblastoma patients lacked an isocitrate dehydrogenase mutation. The table came from immunoSEQ multiplex PCR; TCRdb's copy has only in-frame clones and leaves some out. This repertoire shows about 82,000 clones, about 87% found once; its top ten account for roughly 3.2%. Germline lookup yields CDR1 SGHKS and CDR2 YYEKEE (reference sequence). The CDR3 is 15 residues long. V was trimmed by 1 base and J by 4 bases, leaving 11 bases between them. The source was blood, collected before dendritic cell vaccination. The chain recombines TRBV5-5 with TRBJ2-2; D possibly corresponds to TRBD2 (6 bases). The TCR comes from a human donor with glioblastoma. The CDR3, as DNA: TGTGCCAGCAGCTTGACGGGGGTGGGCACCGGGGAGCTGTTTTTT. It codes for CASSLTGVGTGELFF.